This T cell receptor beta chain was sequenced during a study of CD8 T cells in Susac syndrome. In germline, CDR1 is LNHNV, CDR2 YYDKDF (reference sequence). The V end lost 5 bases, the J end lost 3 bases, and 20 bases lay between the germline ends. This CDR3 contains 16 residues. Study findings and constraints: The study recognized that the number of individuals in its TCR sequencing and HLA analysis was relatively small.

This clonotype was recorded once. Its specificity is not known. RNA amounts of 0.5 to 1 ug underwent reverse transcription with random hexamers. TCR beta CDR3 was amplified by immunoSEQ multiplex PCR. This amplification extended across 54 Vbeta and 13 Jbeta segments. TCRdb re-analysed the immunoSEQ multiplex PCR reads in MiXCR, keeping a single row per CDR3 protein. The table lists about 130,000 distinct CDR3 sequences, roughly 96% of them singletons. Sequenced sample: CD4+ T cells from PBMCs. The J gene is TRBJ2-7, the V gene TRBV15, with D possibly TRBD2 on 6 matching bases. The sequence was collected from a human donor in good health. The chain's CDR3 is CATSGAGQKAGYEQYF. Here the CDR3 DNA reads TGTGCCACCAGCGGTGCCGGTCAAAAAGCGGGCTACGAGCAGTACTTC. Drawing the rest from reference TRBV15 and TRBJ2-7, the complete variable domain is DAMVIQNPRYQVTQFGKPVTLSCSQTLNHNVMYWYQQKSSQAPKLLFHYYDKDFNNEADTPDNFQSRRPNTSFCFLDIRSPGLGDTAMYLCATSGAGQKAGYEQYFGPGTRLTVT.